The clone carrying this TCR beta chain has more than one count but fewer than ten. Its antigen is undetermined. The data were taken from a study of early T cells in non-severe SARS-CoV-2 infection. Study-level results: Sequences matched to VDJdb favored anti-spike CD8 responses, while private and CD4 specificities were missed.

V lost 6 bases to trimming and J lost 1 base, with 9 bases between them. CDR3 size: 13 residues. The germline CDR1 and CDR2 sequences are PRHDT and FYEKMQ (reference sequence). Researchers attached unique molecular identifiers to individual cDNA molecules. TCRdb re-called the 5' RACE reads through MiXCR, storing one row per CDR3 protein. The table lists approximately 100,000 distinct CDR3 sequences, less than 15% of them singletons. This TCR was recovered from an adult who was a healthcare worker with PCR-confirmed SARS-CoV-2 infection or an uninfected control (not recorded which). The specimen sequenced was whole blood. The rearrangement links TRBV13 to TRBJ2-5, with D tentatively TRBD1 (5 bases). The CDR3 sequence is CASRRQPQETQYF. CDR3 in DNA: TGTGCCAGCAGACGACAGCCCCAAGAGACCCAGTACTTC.